The following is a TCR beta chain sequence with its context. Grouping used clinical history reported by participants in a survey and questionnaire. For recovered donors of Cohort 3, there were two negative PCRs, clearance, or symptom resolution. This CDR3 has 15 residues. The germline V gene has CDR1 MNHEY and CDR2 SVGAGI. V lost 8 bases to trimming and J lost 2 bases; unmatched junction nucleotides: 8. The data belong to a study of blood T cell repertoires in COVID-19. Overall study: The cDNA or gDNA used as material had been derived from T cells, B-cell-depleted T cells, or PBMCs.

Original processing methods: Amplification with reference gene primers provided the estimates of nucleated cell counts. Repertoires were generated with immunoSEQ multiplex PCR, while TCRdb's copy carries only in-frame clones and drops some. V, J and clone size are taken as reported in that table, and D and trimming were inferred from the DNA itself. The sample has roughly 46,000 clones, more than 85% seen once; the top ten hold 3.1%. The clonotype originates from a woman in her forties or fifties who had recovered from COVID-19. The chain joins TRBV6-5 to TRBJ2-2; 7 nucleotides line up with TRBD1. The specimen sequenced was PBMCs or T cells enriched from blood (not recorded which). CDR3 residues: CASDSGQLNTGELFF. For the CDR3, the DNA is TGTGCCAGCGATTCGGGACAGCTAAACACCGGGGAGCTGTTTTTT.